These 11 T cell receptor beta chains share one sample of origin, sequenced in a study of shared clonotypes between healthy human individuals (dated by TCRdb to the early 2020s). Libraries were built with the immunoSEQ multiplex PCR assay. TCRdb retrieved this table from immuneACCESS and kept in-frame rearrangements only. Not all clones are present; in checked studies, unresolved V genes account for under half, and no reason is known for the remainder. This sample holds 2.5 million or so clones; just over 90% were observed only once. The ten most abundant clones make up about 0.13% of the sample. Input material: naive CD4+ T cells sorted from blood. The cell subset or site label corresponds to: CD45RA+ positively selected. The receptors originated from a young man in good health.

Points on this clone: This same CDR3 is encoded by further DNA sequences in the sample. This chain links TRBV5-1 with TRBJ2-2; 7 bases agree with TRBD1. The ends lost 4 bases at V and 2 bases at J; junction bases unmatched: 5. The CDR3 has 15 amino acids. Germline CDR1 SGHRS, CDR2 YFSETQ. The CDR3 is CASSLTGENTGELFF. CDR3 in DNA: TGCGCCAGCAGCCTCACAGGGGAAAACACCGGGGAGCTGTTTTTT.

The chain is built from TRBV7-8 and TRBJ2-7; D unresolved. CDR3 length equals 18 residues. Trimming removed 0 bases from V and 0 bases from J, with 18 bases in between. CDR1 and CDR2 from the germline V gene are SGHVS and FQNEAQ. The CDR3 nucleotides read TGTGCCAGCAGCTTAGCTTTATCCCTTGGCTTGAGCTCCTACGAGCAGTACTTC. Translating it yields CASSLALSLGLSSYEQYF.

This chain links TRBV5-1 with TRBJ2-5; D is perhaps TRBD1 (5 bases). CDR3 length equals 15 residues. The V gene lost 0 bases and the J gene lost 3 bases, with 12 bases spanning the gap. Germline CDR1 reads SGHRS; CDR2 reads YFSETQ. Written as DNA, the CDR3 is TGCGCCAGCAGCTTGGCTACAGGAACTAAAGAGACCCAGTACTTC. It codes for CASSLATGTKETQYF.

V is TRBV29-1 and J is TRBJ2-3; D perhaps matches TRBD2 (5 bases). The V gene's germline CDR1 is SQVTM and CDR2 ANQGSEA. The CDR3 loop spans 14 amino acids. V was shortened by 4 bases and J by 0 bases, with 11 bases between the two germline ends. The CDR3 loop is CSVVVASSTDTQYF. CDR3 in DNA: TGCAGCGTTGTGGTAGCGTCTAGCACAGATACGCAGTATTTT.

In regard to this clone: Other nucleotide sequences in the sample specify the same CDR3. V gene TRBV5-1 combines with J gene TRBJ2-2; 9 nucleotides agree with TRBD1. The ends lost 4 bases at V and 1 base at J; junction bases unmatched: 2. Germline CDR1 is SGHRS and CDR2 is YFSETQ. CDR3 size: 15 residues. CDR3 sequence reads: CASSVGQGNTGELFF. Written as DNA, the CDR3 is TGCGCCAGCAGCGTGGGACAGGGGAACACCGGGGAGCTGTTTTTT.

This clone was seen only once. The gene calls are TRBV7-9 and TRBJ1-2, with unresolved D. Germline V lookup: CDR1 SEHNR, CDR2 FQNEAQ (reference sequence). This CDR3 region has 14 residues. Trimming removed 0 bases from V and 0 bases from J, with 5 bases in between. CDR3 in amino acids: CASSLAQSNYGYTF. The DNA of the CDR3 is TGTGCCAGCAGCTTAGCACAGTCTAACTATGGCTACACCTTC.

The chain has TRBV19 and TRBJ1-4, with TRBD1 as a possible D gene (6 bases). V was pared by 6 bases and J by 5 bases, with 16 bases between. CDR1 and CDR2 (germline): LNHDA, SQIVND (reference sequence). This CDR3 is built from 15 residues. CDR3 loop: CASSLKGGRNEKLFF. The CDR3 DNA reads TGTGCCAGTAGCCTTAAAGGGGGACGGAATGAAAAACTGTTTTTT.

The genes are TRBV23-1 and TRBJ2-3, with 8 bases matching TRBD1. TRBV23-1 is reported as an ORF; its role is uncertain. V shed 5 bases, J shed 5 bases, and the junction held 9 bases outside the gene matches. This CDR3 has 15 residues. DNA for the CDR3: TGCGCCAGCAGTACAGGGGGTGAGGAAATAGATACGCAGTATTTT. Translation: CASSTGGEEIDTQYF.

V and J are TRBV5-5 and TRBJ1-6, with D uncertain. This CDR3 has 16 amino acids. Trimming pared 1 base from V and 0 bases from J, leaving 8 bases between. Germline V lookup: CDR1 SGHKS, CDR2 YYEKEE (reference sequence). This CDR3 reads CASSLSESSYNSPLHF. The DNA of the CDR3 is TGTGCCAGCAGCTTGAGTGAGAGCTCCTATAATTCACCCCTCCACTTT.

The chain links TRBV2 to TRBJ1-6; maybe TRBD1 (5 bases). Germline loops: CDR1 SNHLY, CDR2 FYNNEI. Trimming removed 10 bases at V and 9 bases at J, with 16 bases between. The CDR3 has 13 amino acids. The CDR3 bases are TGTGCCACCGGACCCTCGGGGGGTTCACCCCTCCACTTT. This sequence encodes CATGPSGGSPLHF.

The chain employs TRBV7-2 and TRBJ2-7, with D unclear. Germline CDR1 reads SGHTA; CDR2 reads FQGNSA. The CDR3 contains 14 residues. V lost 4 bases and J 0 bases, leaving 10 bases between the germline ends. The CDR3 loop reads CASSSAVISYEQYF. The CDR3 region has the DNA TGTGCCAGCAGCTCAGCTGTTATCTCCTACGAGCAGTACTTC.